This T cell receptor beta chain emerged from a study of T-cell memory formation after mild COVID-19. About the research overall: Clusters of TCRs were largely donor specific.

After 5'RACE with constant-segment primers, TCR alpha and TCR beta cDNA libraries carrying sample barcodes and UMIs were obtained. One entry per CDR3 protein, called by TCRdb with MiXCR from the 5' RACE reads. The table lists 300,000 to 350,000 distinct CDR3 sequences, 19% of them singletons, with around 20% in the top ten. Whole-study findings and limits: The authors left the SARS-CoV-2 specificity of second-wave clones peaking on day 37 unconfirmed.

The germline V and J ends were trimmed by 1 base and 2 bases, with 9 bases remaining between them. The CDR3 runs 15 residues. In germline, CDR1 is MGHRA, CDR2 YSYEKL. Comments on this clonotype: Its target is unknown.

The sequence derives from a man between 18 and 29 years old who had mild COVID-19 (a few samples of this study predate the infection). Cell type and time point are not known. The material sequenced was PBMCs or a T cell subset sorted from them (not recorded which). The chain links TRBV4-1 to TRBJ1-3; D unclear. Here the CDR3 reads CASSQVGKAGNTIYF. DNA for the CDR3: TGCGCCAGCAGCCAAGTGGGAAAGGCTGGAAACACCATATATTTT.